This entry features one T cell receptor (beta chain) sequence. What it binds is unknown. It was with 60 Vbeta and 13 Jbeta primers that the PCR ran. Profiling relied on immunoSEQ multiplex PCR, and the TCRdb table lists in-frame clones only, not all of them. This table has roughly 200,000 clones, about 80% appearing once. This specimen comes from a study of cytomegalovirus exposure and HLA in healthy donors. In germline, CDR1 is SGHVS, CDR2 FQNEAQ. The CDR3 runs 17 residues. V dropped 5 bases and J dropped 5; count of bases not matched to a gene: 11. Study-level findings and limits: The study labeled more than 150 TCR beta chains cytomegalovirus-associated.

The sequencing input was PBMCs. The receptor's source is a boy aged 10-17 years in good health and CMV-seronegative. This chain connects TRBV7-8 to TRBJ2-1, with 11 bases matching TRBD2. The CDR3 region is CASSTLPGTSGNNEQFF. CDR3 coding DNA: TGTGCCAGCAGCACACTCCCCGGGACTAGCGGAAACAATGAGCAGTTCTTC.